This record covers a single TCR beta chain. As yet, its antigen is unknown. The sample originates from a study of shared clonotypes between healthy human individuals. Study details: CD4 naive cells filled three plates per donor, CD4 memory three, CD8 naive two and CD8 memory one.

Germline CDR1 and CDR2: KGHSH and LQKENI. Trimming stripped 6 bases from V and 2 bases from J, with 10 bases between. This CDR3 spans 14 amino acids. TCRdb's copy holds only in-frame clones and misses some; the assay was immunoSEQ multiplex PCR. The data hold more than 2,000,000 clones, with approximately 94% observed a single time. The study's findings and limits: Sequencing depth was expected to influence donor clonotype sharing.

The V and J genes are TRBV18 and TRBJ1-4; no clear D. The sample comprised naive CD4+ T cells sorted from blood. Subset denoted: CD45RA+ positively selected. This clonotype originated in a man younger than 35 in good health. CDR3 loop: CASSRAWTNEKLFF. The CDR3, as DNA: TGTGCCAGCTCGCGGGCCTGGACTAATGAAAAACTGTTTTTT.